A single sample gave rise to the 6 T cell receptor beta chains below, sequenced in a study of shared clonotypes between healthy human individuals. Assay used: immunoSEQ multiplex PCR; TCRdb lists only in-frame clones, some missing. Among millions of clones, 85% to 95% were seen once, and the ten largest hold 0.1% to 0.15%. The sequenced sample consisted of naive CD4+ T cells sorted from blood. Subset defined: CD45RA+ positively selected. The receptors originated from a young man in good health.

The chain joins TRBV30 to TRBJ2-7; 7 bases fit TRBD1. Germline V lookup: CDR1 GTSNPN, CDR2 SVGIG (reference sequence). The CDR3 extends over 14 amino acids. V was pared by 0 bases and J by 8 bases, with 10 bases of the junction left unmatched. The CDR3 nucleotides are TGTGCCTGGAGTGTACAGGGGACCTCCCCTAAGCAGTACTTC. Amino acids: CAWSVQGTSPKQYF.

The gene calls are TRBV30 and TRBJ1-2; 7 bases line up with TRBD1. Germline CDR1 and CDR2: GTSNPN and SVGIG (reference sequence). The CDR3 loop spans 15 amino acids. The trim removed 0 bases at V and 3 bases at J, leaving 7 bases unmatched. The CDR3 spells CAWSVSTGLHYGYTF. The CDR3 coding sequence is TGTGCCTGGAGTGTCTCGACAGGGCTACACTATGGCTACACCTTC. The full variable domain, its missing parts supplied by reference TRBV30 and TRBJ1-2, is SQTIHQWPATLVQPVGSPLSLECTVEGTSNPNLYWYRQAAGRGLQLLFYSVGIGQISSEVPQNLSASRPQDRQFILSSKKLLLSDSGFYLCAWSVSTGLHYGYTFGSGTRLTVV.

The CDR3 here is CASSSLGQLNYGYTF. The CDR3 DNA is TGTGCCAGCAGTTCCCTGGGACAGTTGAACTATGGCTACACCTTC. This chain uses TRBV6-5 with TRBJ1-2, with 7 bases fitting TRBD1. This CDR3 has 15 residues. Germline V gene data show CDR1 as MNHEY and CDR2 as SVGAGI. J gave up 2 bases and V 4 bases, and 7 bases lay outside the gene matches.

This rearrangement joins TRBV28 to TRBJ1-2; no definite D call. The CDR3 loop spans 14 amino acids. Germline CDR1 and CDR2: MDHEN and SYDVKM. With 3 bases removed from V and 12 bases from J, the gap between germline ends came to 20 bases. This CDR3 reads CASSFPDKTWRNTF. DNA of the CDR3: TGTGCCAGCAGTTTCCCCGACAAAACGTGGCGGAACACCTTC.

CDR3 region: CASSHRRDRGFTEAFF. CDR3 coding DNA: TGTGCCAGTAGCCACCGCCGGGACAGGGGTTTCACTGAAGCTTTCTTT. The V call is TRBV19, the J call TRBJ1-1; 10 bases are a match to TRBD1. Germline V lookup: CDR1 LNHDA, CDR2 SQIVND (reference sequence). J gave up 4 bases and V 6 bases, and 11 bases lay outside the gene matches. This CDR3 is 16 amino acids long.

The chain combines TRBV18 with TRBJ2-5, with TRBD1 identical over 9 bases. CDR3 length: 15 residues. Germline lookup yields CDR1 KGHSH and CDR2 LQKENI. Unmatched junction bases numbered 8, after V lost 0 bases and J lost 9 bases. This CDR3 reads CASSPPGQGGGAQYF. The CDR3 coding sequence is TGTGCCAGCTCACCACCGGGACAGGGCGGTGGGGCCCAGTACTTC.